This passage covers 2 T cell receptor beta chains from one sample sequenced in a study of cytomegalovirus exposure and HLA in healthy donors. Data came from immunoSEQ multiplex PCR; TCRdb stores just in-frame clones and leaves some out. The sample has fewer than 200,000 clones; less than 85% are singletons. Input material: PBMCs. Source of these receptors: a man aged 18 to 30 in good health and CMV-seropositive.

This clone was detected a few times. This chain links TRBV2 with TRBJ1-5, with 9 bases that match TRBD1. The CDR3 covers 14 residues. The germline V gene encodes CDR1 SNHLY and CDR2 FYNNEI. V was clipped by 8 bases and J by 2 bases; unmatched bases: 4. CDR3 amino acids: CASGRDRGNQPQHF. The CDR3 bases are TGTGCCAGCGGTAGGGACAGGGGCAATCAGCCCCAGCATTTT.

The gene calls are TRBV28 and TRBJ2-1; D is unclear. CDR1 is MDHEN and CDR2 is SYDVKM in the germline V gene. V was cut by 2 bases and J by 10 bases, with 9 bases left in between. The CDR3 has 12 residues. CDR3 bases: TGTGCCAGCAGTTTACCTCAGGTCGAGCAGTTCTTC. Translating gives CASSLPQVEQFF.